What follows are 6 T cell receptor beta chains derived from one specimen sequenced in a study of Graves' ophthalmopathy and Graves' hyperthyroidism. RNA transcripts yielded amplified TCR beta CDR3 regions. An initial RT-PCR round employing HTBI primers preceded a second-round multiplex PCR. In TCRdb, the multiplex PCR reads were re-called with MiXCR into one record per CDR3 protein. The sample lists about 620,000 distinct CDR3 sequences; about 24% were seen once. The sample comprised peripheral blood. These receptors were obtained from a young woman with stable Graves' hyperthyroidism. Some clones in this sample may be carry-over from other donors' samples.

This clonotype appeared a single time. This chain links TRBV28 with TRBJ2-2; no clear D gene. V lost 5 bases, J lost 6 bases, and 16 bases lay in between. Germline values: CDR1 MDHEN, CDR2 SYDVKM. The CDR3 runs to 15 residues. The CDR3 reads CASSATYGWAGELFF. In nucleotides, the CDR3 is TGTGCCAGCAGTGCGACATACGGGTGGGCCGGGGAGCTGTTTTTT. The variable domain in full, completed from reference TRBV28 and TRBJ2-2, reads DVKVTQSSRYLVKRTGEKVFLECVQDMDHENMFWYRQDPGLGLRLIYFSYDVKMKEKGDIPEGYSVSREKKERFSLILESASTNQTSMYLCASSATYGWAGELFFGEGSRLTVL.

The chain links TRBV12-3 or TRBV12-4 to TRBJ2-2; TRBD1 or TRBD2 may be the D gene (5 bases each). Between the trimmed V and J ends, which lost 3 bases and 6 bases, there was a span of 11 bases. CDR3 length: 14 residues. Here the CDR3 reads CASSFRGRAGELFF. The DNA for the CDR3 is TGTGCCAGCAGTTTCCGGGGCAGGGCCGGGGAGCTGTTTTTT.

This clonotype appeared many times. The rearrangement joins TRBV20-1 to TRBJ2-5; the D is unclear. CDR1 is DFQATT and CDR2 is SNEGSKA in the germline V gene (reference sequence). The CDR3 sequence is 13 residues long. CDR3 nucleotides: TGCAGCGTCACTCGTGGGCCCCGCCAGACCCAGTACTTC. It translates to CSVTRGPRQTQYF.

In this sample, this clonotype turned up a few times. The rearrangement uses TRBV28 and TRBJ2-7; a weak D match, TRBD1 (6 bases). CDR1 MDHEN and CDR2 SYDVKM come from the germline V gene. The CDR3 sequence is 14 residues long. Trimming shortened V by 5 bases and J by 1 base, and 12 bases separated the two germline ends. Here the CDR3 reads CASSTWTASYEQYF. In DNA, the CDR3 is TGTGCCAGCAGTACCTGGACAGCTTCCTACGAGCAGTACTTC.

In its sample, this clonotype was seen many times. This chain joins TRBV2 and TRBJ1-2, with D uncertain. Trimming took off 8 bases at V and 4 bases at J, with 8 bases between the two ends. Germline values: CDR1 SNHLY, CDR2 FYNNEI. CDR3 length: 11 amino acids. The CDR3 DNA reads as TGTGCCAGCGCGCAGAGCTATGGCTACACCTTC. Translating gives CASAQSYGYTF.

This clonotype occurred many times. The chain has TRBV20-1 and TRBJ1-2, with 11 positions matching TRBD1. The CDR3 covers 16 residues. Germline values: CDR1 DFQATT, CDR2 SNEGSKA (reference sequence). J was trimmed by 1 base and V by 1 base; bases with no gene match: 5. The chain's CDR3 is CSARGTGGKVNYGYTF. The DNA of the CDR3 is TGCAGTGCTAGAGGGACAGGGGGCAAGGTTAACTATGGCTACACCTTC.